Shown below are 19 T cell receptor beta chains from a single sample sequenced in a study of blood T cell repertoires in COVID-19. Using immunoSEQ multiplex PCR, the repertoire was profiled, and TCRdb retains in-frame clones only, with some absent. This table has 160,000 or so clones, roughly 80% appearing once. Sequenced: peripheral blood. The receptors shown here come from a woman of 80 years or more with acute or convalescent COVID-19.

The V call is TRBV28, the J call TRBJ2-7; 10 positions match TRBD2. This CDR3 contains 14 residues. The germline gives CDR1 MDHEN, CDR2 SYDVKM. V lost 3 bases, J lost 7 bases, and 6 bases stayed unmatched. CDR3 DNA: TGTGCCAGCAGTTTGTGGCTAGCGGGAGAAGAGCAGTACTTC. As protein: CASSLWLAGEEQYF.

The V gene is TRBV11-2, the J gene TRBJ2-5; D is unresolved. The CDR3 extends over 11 amino acids. The germline V gene has CDR1 SGHAT and CDR2 FQNNGV. With 2 bases removed from V and 5 bases from J, the gap between germline ends came to 3 bases. The CDR3: CASSLYETQYF. The CDR3 DNA reads TGTGCCAGCAGCTTATATGAGACCCAGTACTTC. The entire variable domain, with the rest obtained from reference TRBV11-2 and TRBJ2-5, is as follows: EAGVAQSPRYKIIEKRQSVAFWCNPISGHATLYWYQQILGQGPKLLIQFQNNGVVDDSQLPKDRFSAERLKGVDSTLKIQPAKLEDSAVYLCASSLYETQYFGPGTRLLVL.

The chain links TRBV7-2 to TRBJ2-1; the match to TRBD2 covers 12 bases. Germline CDR1 is SGHTA and CDR2 is FQGNSA. J lost 5 bases, V lost 5 bases, and 10 bases had no gene match. The CDR3 is 17 residues long. In DNA, the CDR3 is TGTGCCAGCAGCGCACTACTAGCGGGGGGTTCCCACAATGAGCAGTTCTTC. It is translated as CASSALLAGGSHNEQFF.

V is TRBV10-3 and J is TRBJ1-1, with D unresolved. Germline V gene data show CDR1 as ENHRY and CDR2 as SYGVKD. The ends were cut back, 8 bases at V and 3 bases at J, with 13 bases in the middle. CDR3 length: 13 residues. CDR3: CAIGESMDTEAFF. DNA for the CDR3: TGTGCCATCGGGGAGAGTATGGACACTGAAGCTTTCTTT.

The rearrangement uses TRBV5-4 and TRBJ2-7, with a tentative D call TRBD1 (6 bases). The CDR3 consists of 15 residues. V was pared by 4 bases and J by 1 base, with 15 bases between. Germline values: CDR1 SGHNT, CDR2 YYREEE (reference sequence). CDR3 DNA sequence: TGTGCCAGCAGCCCATCCGGGACACTATCCTACGAGCAGTACTTC. Residues: CASSPSGTLSYEQYF. Full variable domain (rest looked up from reference TRBV5-4 and TRBJ2-7): ETGVTQSPTHLIKTRGQQVTLRCSSQSGHNTVSWYQQALGQGPQFIFQYYREEENGRGNFPPRFSGLQFPNYSSELNVNALELDDSALYLCASSPSGTLSYEQYFGPGTRLTVT.

J is TRBJ2-3 and V is TRBV19, with TRBD1 as a possible D gene (7 bases). Germline CDR1 is LNHDA and CDR2 is SQIVND (reference sequence). V lost 5 bases and J lost 2, with 11 bases in between. This CDR3 comprises 14 residues. Here the CDR3 reads CASSGGTDTDTQYF. The CDR3 nucleotides read TGTGCCAGTAGTGGCGGGACAGACACAGATACGCAGTATTTT.

The chain combines TRBV9 with TRBJ1-2, with D possibly matching TRBD1 (6 bases). This CDR3 region has 15 residues. Germline assignment: CDR1 SGDLS and CDR2 YYNGEE. Trimming stripped 0 bases from V and 2 bases from J, with 11 bases between. Here the CDR3 reads CASSVGGTPNYGYTF. CDR3 bases: TGTGCCAGCAGCGTAGGAGGGACACCAAACTATGGCTACACCTTC.

This chain joins TRBV7-9 and TRBJ1-5, with a possible D match to TRBD1 (6 bases). This CDR3 has 14 amino acids. The V end was cut by 4 bases, the J end by 7 bases, with 14 bases between. Germline lookup yields CDR1 SEHNR and CDR2 FQNEAQ (reference sequence). The CDR3 DNA follows: TGTGCCAGCAGCTCGGACAGTAGCAGGCAGCCCCAGCATTTT. Translation: CASSSDSSRQPQHF.

The V gene is TRBV28, the J gene TRBJ2-1; possibly TRBD2 for D (6 bases). V was pared by 4 bases and J by 0 bases, with 16 bases between. From germline, CDR1 is MDHEN and CDR2 SYDVKM. The CDR3 consists of 17 residues. The CDR3 region has the DNA TGTGCCAGCAGTTCCCGACTCGGGAGAAGCTCCTACAATGAGCAGTTCTTC. It specifies CASSSRLGRSSYNEQFF.

The rearrangement links TRBV3-1 (or the pseudogene TRBV3-2) to TRBJ1-6, with a tentative D call TRBD1 (6 bases). This CDR3 has 16 amino acids. The germline V and J ends were trimmed by 4 bases and 0 bases, with 10 bases remaining between them. CDR1 and CDR2 (germline): LGHDT, YNNKEL (reference sequence). CDR3 DNA sequence: TGTGCCAGCAGCCTAGGACAGAGCTCCTATAATTCACCCCTCCACTTT. Protein sequence: CASSLGQSSYNSPLHF.

V is TRBV11-3 and J is TRBJ2-3; D may be TRBD1 (5 bases). Trimming took off 5 bases at V and 2 bases at J, with 14 bases between the two ends. The CDR3 runs to 15 residues. Germline-derived CDR1 and CDR2 are SGHNT and YENEEA. The CDR3 here is CASSQSPGSTDTQYF. CDR3 nucleotides: TGTGCCAGCAGCCAAAGCCCAGGGTCCACAGATACGCAGTATTTT.

The V and J genes are TRBV6-5 and TRBJ1-2, with D tentatively TRBD1 (5 bases). The CDR3 totals 14 residues. The germline gives CDR1 MNHEY, CDR2 SVGAGI. The V gene lost 6 bases and the J gene lost 3 bases, with 14 bases spanning the gap. CDR3: CASRQVRGDYGYTF. CDR3 DNA: TGTGCCAGCAGACAAGTCCGGGGGGACTATGGCTACACCTTC.

This chain joins TRBV7-9 and TRBJ1-1, with 11 bases fitting TRBD1. V shed 10 bases, J shed 4 bases, and the junction held 5 bases outside the gene matches. Per germline, CDR1 SEHNR and CDR2 FQNEAQ (reference sequence). There are 13 residues in the CDR3. The CDR3 spells CAIWTGGGTEAFF. As DNA, the CDR3 is TGTGCCATCTGGACAGGGGGCGGCACTGAAGCTTTCTTT.

The chain uses TRBV6-5 and TRBJ1-4; D remains ambiguous. The CDR3 runs 15 residues. V shed 3 bases and J shed 7 bases, with 15 bases lying between them. Germline-derived CDR1 and CDR2 are MNHEY and SVGAGI. The CDR3 region is CASSYRSSPAEKLFF. In nucleotides, the CDR3 is TGTGCCAGCAGTTATCGGAGCAGCCCGGCTGAAAAACTGTTTTTT.

This sequence joins TRBV4-1 and TRBJ1-4; TRBD1 agrees at 7 bases. The CDR3 is 16 amino acids. Per the germline V gene, CDR1 is MGHRA and CDR2 is YSYEKL. J was trimmed by 3 bases and V by 1 base; bases with no gene match: 5. The CDR3: CASSQVGGQANEKLFF. As DNA, the CDR3 is TGCGCCAGCAGCCAAGTGGGTGGACAGGCTAATGAAAAACTGTTTTTT.

The chain has TRBV29-1 and TRBJ1-1; 8 nucleotides match TRBD1. J gave up 3 bases and V 6 bases, and 6 bases lay outside the gene matches. The germline V gene encodes CDR1 SQVTM and CDR2 ANQGSEA. The CDR3 contains 13 residues. The CDR3 sequence: CSVVDRVDTEAFF. CDR3 coding DNA: TGCAGCGTGGTGGACAGGGTAGACACTGAAGCTTTCTTT.

The chain recombines TRBV10-1 with TRBJ1-2; weak D call: TRBD1 (5 bases). Trimming took off 4 bases at V and 1 base at J, with 10 bases between the two ends. The CDR3 loop spans 14 amino acids. The V gene's germline CDR1 is WNHNN and CDR2 SYGVQD (reference sequence). CDR3 protein: CASSARVDNYGYTF. The CDR3 DNA reads TGCGCCAGCAGTGCCAGGGTCGATAACTATGGCTACACCTTC.

CDR3 nucleotides: TGCAGTGCTAGATCTGGCCACGAGCAGTACTTC. Amino acids: CSARSGHEQYF. The chain joins TRBV20-1 to TRBJ2-7; D unclear. From germline, CDR1 is DFQATT and CDR2 SNEGSKA (reference sequence). V was pared by 2 bases and J by 5 bases, with 7 bases between. The CDR3 runs to 11 residues.

The chain uses TRBV6-4 and TRBJ2-5; D might be TRBD1 (5 bases). Trimming left V 3 bases short and J 5 bases short, with 13 bases between. Per the germline V gene, CDR1 is MRHNA and CDR2 is SNTAGT. The CDR3 loop spans 14 amino acids. The CDR3 sequence is CASSEQDPEETQYF. The CDR3 nucleotides read TGTGCCAGCAGTGAACAGGACCCTGAGGAGACCCAGTACTTC.